One and the same sample provided the 20 T cell receptor beta chains below, sequenced in a study of blood T cell repertoires in COVID-19. The repertoire was sequenced with immunoSEQ multiplex PCR; TCRdb's copy has only in-frame clones and lacks some. Here the sample spans fewer than 250,000 clones, more than 60% being singletons. The specimen was peripheral blood. Every receptor here comes from a woman in her forties or fifties with acute or convalescent COVID-19.

In nucleotides, the CDR3 is TGCAGTGCTAGTATCGGACTAGACACAGATACGCAGTATTTT. This translates into CSASIGLDTDTQYF. The chain couples TRBV20-1 to TRBJ2-3; 7 nucleotides agree with TRBD2. Germline CDR1 and CDR2: DFQATT and SNEGSKA (reference sequence). The CDR3 runs 14 residues. Trimming removed 3 bases from V and 2 bases from J; junction bases left unmatched: 5.

This clone was seen more than once but under ten times. The V gene is TRBV28, the J gene TRBJ2-7, with D perhaps TRBD2 (7 bases). Per germline, CDR1 MDHEN and CDR2 SYDVKM. V lost 0 bases, J lost 4 bases, and 16 bases lay in between. The CDR3 length is 16 residues. CDR3 region: CASSLWLLGRGYEQYF. CDR3 DNA: TGTGCCAGCAGTTTATGGTTATTGGGGAGGGGGTACGAGCAGTACTTC.

This clone was observed a single time. The chain employs TRBV24-1 and TRBJ2-7; TRBD1 agrees at 10 bases. There are 16 residues in the CDR3. Germline lookup yields CDR1 KGHDR and CDR2 SFDVKD. V shed 3 bases and J 0 bases; nucleotides not matched to a gene: 4. As DNA, the CDR3 is TGTGCCACCAGTGATCCGGGACAGGGGAGCTCCTACGAGCAGTACTTC. Translating it yields CATSDPGQGSSYEQYF.

The CDR3 coding sequence is TGTGCCAGCAGCGCCCGTCCGGGACTACGTACCTACGAGCAGTACTTC. Translating gives CASSARPGLRTYEQYF. The chain links TRBV11-2 to TRBJ2-7; TRBD2 aligns across 7 bases. CDR3 size: 16 residues. Germline CDR1 is SGHAT and CDR2 is FQNNGV. Trimming cost V 5 bases and J 2 bases; bases outside gene matches: 12. The complete variable domain, with remaining parts taken from reference TRBV11-2 and TRBJ2-7, reads EAGVAQSPRYKIIEKRQSVAFWCNPISGHATLYWYQQILGQGPKLLIQFQNNGVVDDSQLPKDRFSAERLKGVDSTLKIQPAKLEDSAVYLCASSARPGLRTYEQYFGPGTRLTVT.

This chain links TRBV11-3 with TRBJ2-1, with TRBD1 matching 10 bases. Per germline, CDR1 SGHNT and CDR2 YENEEA. There are 15 residues in the CDR3. V lost 5 bases, J lost 5 bases, and 6 bases stayed unmatched. The CDR3 region is CASSPRQGADNEQFF. CDR3 coding DNA: TGTGCCAGCAGCCCTCGACAGGGGGCCGACAATGAGCAGTTCTTC.

The V call is TRBV19, the J call TRBJ1-4; D remains ambiguous. Trimming cost V 6 bases and J 7 bases, with 9 bases left between them. The CDR3 totals 12 residues. Germline values: CDR1 LNHDA, CDR2 SQIVND (reference sequence). The CDR3 nucleotides read TGTGCCAGTAGGCGGGCCGGTGAAAAACTGTTTTTT. Its translation: CASRRAGEKLFF. Variable domain in full (rest from reference TRBV19 and TRBJ1-4): DGGITQSPKYLFRKEGQNVTLSCEQNLNHDAMYWYRQDPGQGLRLIYYSQIVNDFQKGDIAEGYSVSREKKESFPLTVTSAQKNPTAFYLCASRRAGEKLFFGSGTQLSVL.

This clone appeared a few times. The J gene is TRBJ1-1, the V gene TRBV19; weak D call: TRBD1 (5 bases). The V gene lost 7 bases and the J gene lost 0 bases, with 21 bases spanning the gap. The V gene's germline CDR1 is LNHDA and CDR2 SQIVND (reference sequence). This CDR3 has 17 residues. In nucleotides, the CDR3 is TGTGCCAGTACCCCTGCAACCCTAGGGGAGGTGAACACTGAAGCTTTCTTT. Translation: CASTPATLGEVNTEAFF.

The chain recombines TRBV5-1 with TRBJ1-5; 7 bases agree with TRBD1. Trimming removed 3 bases from V and 5 bases from J; junction bases left unmatched: 17. CDR3 length equals 18 residues. CDR1 is SGHRS, CDR2 YFSETQ, per germline. DNA for the CDR3: TGCGCCAGCAGCTCTGGGCGCGAACTTGGGACAGCTCATCAGCCCCAGCATTTT. This gives the protein CASSSGRELGTAHQPQHF. The whole variable domain, filled in from reference TRBV5-1 and TRBJ1-5, reads KAGVTQTPRYLIKTRGQQVTLSCSPISGHRSVSWYQQTPGQGLQFLFEYFSETQRNKGNFPGRFSGRQFSNSRSEMNVSTLELGDSALYLCASSSGRELGTAHQPQHFGDGTRLSIL.

The genes are TRBV7-8 and TRBJ1-2; tentative D call: TRBD1 (6 bases). This CDR3 has 16 amino acids. V lost 1 base to trimming and J lost 2 bases, with 14 bases between them. CDR1 SGHVS and CDR2 FQNEAQ come from the germline V gene. The CDR3 bases are TGTGCCAGCAGCTTAGTGGGGGGGCAGTTCAACTATGGCTACACCTTC. Translated, it gives CASSLVGGQFNYGYTF. The variable domain in full, with the rest retrieved from reference TRBV7-8 and TRBJ1-2, is GAGVSQSPRYKVAKRGQDVALRCDPISGHVSLFWYQQALGQGPEFLTYFQNEAQLDKSGLPSDRFFAERPEGSVSTLKIQRTQQEDSAVYLCASSLVGGQFNYGYTFGSGTRLTVV.

The chain recombines TRBV28 with TRBJ2-7; tentatively, D is TRBD1 (6 bases). Germline lookup yields CDR1 MDHEN and CDR2 SYDVKM. V was clipped by 6 bases and J by 7 bases, with 19 bases between them. This CDR3 has 14 amino acids. CDR3: CASRQDRGPLEQYF. The DNA for the CDR3 is TGTGCCAGCAGACAGGACAGAGGCCCTCTGGAGCAGTACTTC.

This clone came up a few times. The chain uses TRBV29-1 and TRBJ2-2, with D possibly TRBD2 on 7 matching bases. Trimming left V 6 bases short and J 6 bases short, with 20 bases between. Per germline, CDR1 SQVTM and CDR2 ANQGSEA. The CDR3 length is 15 residues. The CDR3 bases are TGCAGCGTGCCTGGACTAGGGGGGCAGGCCGGGGAGCTGTTTTTT. Translating it yields CSVPGLGGQAGELFF.

The chain carries TRBV6-6 and TRBJ2-1; the D is unclear. The germline V gene encodes CDR1 MNHNY and CDR2 SVGAGI (reference sequence). The V and J ends lost 2 bases and 8 bases respectively, with 7 bases between them. This CDR3 region has 12 residues. The CDR3, as DNA: TGTGCCAGCAGTTACACCGAGGATGAGCAGTTCTTC. Its protein is CASSYTEDEQFF.

The chain joins TRBV7-8 to TRBJ1-2; D possibly corresponds to TRBD1 (5 bases). This CDR3 is built from 17 residues. V was pared by 1 base and J by 4 bases, with 19 bases between. Per the germline V gene, CDR1 is SGHVS and CDR2 is FQNEAQ. CDR3 region: CASSLDYDPGGAYGYTF. CDR3 nucleotides: TGTGCCAGCAGCTTAGATTACGACCCCGGGGGTGCCTATGGCTACACCTTC.

J is TRBJ2-1 and V is TRBV2; weak D call: TRBD2 (6 bases). V gave up 7 bases and J gave up 0 bases, with 10 bases separating them. This CDR3 has 14 amino acids. CDR1 is SNHLY, CDR2 FYNNEI, per germline. The CDR3 DNA follows: TGTGCCAGCACGGCGGGGAGCTCCTACAATGAGCAGTTCTTC. This sequence encodes CASTAGSSYNEQFF.

The chain employs TRBV28 and TRBJ2-7; possible D gene TRBD1, 5 bases. Trimming left V 3 bases short and J 7 bases short, with 19 bases between. CDR3 length equals 15 residues. The germline gives CDR1 MDHEN, CDR2 SYDVKM. The CDR3 coding sequence is TGTGCCAGCAGTTTGTGGCAGGGAAGAGTGAGGGAGCAGTACTTC. As protein: CASSLWQGRVREQYF.

This chain uses TRBV18 with TRBJ2-3; D gene ambiguous. Germline-derived CDR1 and CDR2 are KGHSH and LQKENI. The CDR3 totals 12 residues. The V end was cut by 3 bases, the J end by 6 bases, with 7 bases between. As DNA, the CDR3 is TGTGCCAGCTCACCCGAGAGCGATACGCAGTATTTT. Translation: CASSPESDTQYF.

The chain couples TRBV7-2 to TRBJ1-1; D unresolved. This CDR3 is built from 16 residues. V lost 5 bases to trimming and J lost 0 bases, with 16 bases between them. Germline V CDR1 and CDR2: SGHTA, FQGNSA. As DNA, the CDR3 is TGTGCCAGCAGCCCCAATCCGGGTGCCTTGAACACTGAAGCTTTCTTT. Translating it yields CASSPNPGALNTEAFF.

V and J are TRBV5-5 and TRBJ2-4; 7 bases map to TRBD1. Per germline, CDR1 SGHKS and CDR2 YYEKEE (reference sequence). With V trimmed by 2 bases and J by 0 bases, 8 bases remained unmatched. CDR3 length: 17 residues. Written as DNA, the CDR3 is TGTGCCAGCAGCTTCGGGACAGACCTTTTAGCCAAAAACATTCAGTACTTC. The encoded protein is CASSFGTDLLAKNIQYF.

In this sample, this clone turned up a few times. The chain employs TRBV27 and TRBJ1-6; 10 bases match TRBD1. Germline assignment: CDR1 MNHEY and CDR2 SMNVEV (reference sequence). The length of the CDR3 is 15 residues. Trimming at V came to 3 bases and at J to 7 bases, leaving 3 bases not matched to a gene. The DNA of the CDR3 is TGTGCCAGCAGTTTCTCGGACAGGGGGAATTCACCCCTCCACTTT. Protein sequence: CASSFSDRGNSPLHF.

The J gene is TRBJ2-6, the V gene TRBV6-6; 11 bases match TRBD1. Germline-derived CDR1 and CDR2 are MNHNY and SVGAGI (reference sequence). With V trimmed by 6 bases and J by 0 bases, 13 bases remained unmatched. The CDR3 contains 20 residues. This CDR3 reads CASSKIFRDRGDSGANVLTF. CDR3 bases: TGTGCCAGCAGCAAGATATTTAGGGACAGGGGGGACTCTGGGGCCAACGTCCTGACTTTC.